What follows is one T cell receptor (beta chain) and its context. This clone was recorded once. Its binding antigen is unknown. No base quality information exists; no much larger clone differs at one position. The data belong to a study of PD-L1 blockade in urothelial cancer (dated by TCRdb to about 2017). Context from the whole study: All patients started therapy around 2014 and received atezolizumab 1,200 mg intravenously every 3 weeks. About 90% of the 29 patients were males with bladder-origin urothelial cancer, and about 65% of the 29 reported a prior smoking history. An ECOG performance status of 0 or 1 was recorded for the patients, and 0 to 3 prior chemotherapy regimens had been received by the patients. Blood samples were analyzed at two time points: 3 weeks after treatment start (second dose) and 6 weeks after treatment start. A median of about 140,000 T cells and around 81,000 unique TCRs was obtained from blood samples, and a median clonality of around 0.08 was observed. The study, an exploratory multi-omic analysis, examined somatic, immune and clinical correlates of response to PD-L1 blockade with atezolizumab in urothelial cancer. Pretreatment tumor samples, along with matched peripheral blood collected serially before and after atezolizumab treatment, underwent TCR sequencing. Progression-free survival longer than 6 months counted as durable clinical benefit, and TCR features were additionally tested against both progression-free and overall survival. Whole exome sequencing and RNA sequencing of pretreatment tumors were performed alongside TCR sequencing in the same patients. Durable clinical benefit was achieved by nine patients but not by the remaining 20. Pretreatment blood TCR-seq was available for under 35 patients, at least one posttreatment blood collection was obtained for 24 patients, and tumor TCR-seq was available for 24 patients. Overall study results and their limits: Patients with durable benefit showed greater expansion of tumor-associated TCR clones in peripheral blood 3 weeks after starting treatment (n ≈ 23, p = 0.022). A pretreatment peripheral blood TCR clonality below the median was linked to improved progression-free and overall survival. Small sample size (n ≈ 29) and many exploratory analyses mean the results are intended to be hypothesis-generating.

The cohort included 25 to 35 patients with locally advanced or metastatic urothelial carcinoma who were treated at Memorial Sloan Kettering on a trial protocol. Peripheral blood mononuclear cells were collected pretreatment and during treatment, with between 1 and 8 total time points per patient. The Qiagen DNeasy Blood extraction kit was used to purify genomic DNA from total PBMCs and from tumor samples. PBMCs were collected pretreatment and during treatment, and were isolated and stored as previously described. Synthetic TCR analog templates were spiked into each PCR to estimate absolute template abundance from read counts. The immunoSEQ assay was used to amplify TCRbeta CDR3 regions from genomic DNA with bias-controlled V and J gene primers. Sequencing of rearranged TCRbeta segments was done at approximately 20X coverage. Turning to the authors' computational methods: Sequencing errors were corrected by clustering and CDR3s were annotated against IMGT to assign V, D and J genes. Downstream analyses used only productive TCRbeta rearrangements, leaving out any out-of-frame or stop-codon sequences. Clonality was computed as one minus Shannon entropy normalized by the log of the number of unique productive sequences. Clones differing between time points or between blood and tumor were identified using Fisher's exact test with Benjamini-Hochberg correction, with an adjusted p below 0.01 applied as the threshold. Here the immuneACCESS table is served through TCRdb, limited to in-frame sequences with V and J called. Missing clones are a known gap in these copies; in checked studies unresolved V genes cover under half, and the rest lacks a known reason. Clone size and V and J calls were adopted from that table, with D and trimming inferred from the DNA. The sample table holds fewer than 50,000 clones, of which nearly 90% were seen once. In total, the top ten clones hold about 8% of the sample.

From the germline V gene, CDR1 is SGHVS and CDR2 is FNYEAQ. Compared with germline, V lacks 8 bases and J lacks 1 base; bases without a gene match: 6. The CDR3 has 15 amino acids, counting the end cysteine and phenylalanine. CDR3 DNA is the only sequence kept; it has 45 bases, read in frame from the first base. The chain couples TRBV7-6 to TRBJ2-3; TRBD2 lines up with 10 middle nucleotides. This specimen was PBMCs, taken around atezolizumab (anti-PD-L1) treatment. This sequence originates from a man in his sixties with urothelial cancer. The DNA reads as follows: TGTGCCAGCGCCCGACTAGCGGGCGGCACAGATACGCAGTATTTT. This gives the protein CASARLAGGTDTQYF.